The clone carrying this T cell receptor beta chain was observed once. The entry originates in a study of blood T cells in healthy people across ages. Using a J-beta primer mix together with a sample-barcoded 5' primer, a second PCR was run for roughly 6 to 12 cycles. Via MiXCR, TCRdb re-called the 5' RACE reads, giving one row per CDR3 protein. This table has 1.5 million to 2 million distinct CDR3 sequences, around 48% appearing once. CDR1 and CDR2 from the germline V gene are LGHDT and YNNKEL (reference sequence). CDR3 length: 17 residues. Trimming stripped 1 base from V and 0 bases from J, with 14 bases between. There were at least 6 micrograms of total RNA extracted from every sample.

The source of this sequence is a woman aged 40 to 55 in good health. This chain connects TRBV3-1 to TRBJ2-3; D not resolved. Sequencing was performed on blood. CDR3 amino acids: CASSQVLWNSSTDTQYF. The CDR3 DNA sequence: TGTGCCAGCAGCCAAGTTTTGTGGAACTCTAGCACAGATACGCAGTATTTT.